The 20 T cell receptor beta chains listed next were all sequenced from one sample in a study of T cells in localized non-small cell lung cancer. Clones were sequenced by immunoSEQ multiplex PCR, and TCRdb holds only the in-frame ones, with some missing. Altogether around 69,000 clones are present, 85% to 90% being singletons, with the ten largest covering under 2.5%. The source was peripheral blood, collected before any cancer treatment. Receptor source: a woman aged 40-70 years with stage I lung adenocarcinoma.

The J gene is TRBJ2-5, the V gene TRBV6-1; D ambiguous. The length of the CDR3 is 13 residues. Trimming took off 7 bases at V and 5 bases at J, with 14 bases between the two ends. Germline lookup yields CDR1 MNHNS and CDR2 SASEGT. The DNA for the CDR3 is TGTGCCAGCACCTCTCAGGTGTGGGAGACCCAGTACTTC. It yields the protein CASTSQVWETQYF.

This chain links TRBV6-7 with TRBJ2-7; 12 positions match TRBD2. TRBV6-7 is designated an ORF whose function remains uncertain. J lost 2 bases, V lost 7 bases, and 9 bases had no gene match. This CDR3 is built from 16 residues. The CDR3 region is CASTNSRLAGAYEQYF. In nucleotides, the CDR3 is TGTGCCAGCACTAACTCGCGACTAGCGGGGGCCTACGAGCAGTACTTC.

This clone has only one observation. The J gene is TRBJ1-1, the V gene TRBV5-4, with no clear D. The CDR3 spans 16 residues. The germline CDR1 and CDR2 sequences are SGHNT and YYREEE (reference sequence). V lost 0 bases to trimming and J lost 1 base, with 13 bases between them. The CDR3 region has the DNA TGTGCCAGCAGCTTGGGTAAAAGGACTTCGAACACTGAAGCTTTCTTT. Its translation: CASSLGKRTSNTEAFF. Drawing the rest from reference TRBV5-4 and TRBJ1-1, the complete variable domain is ETGVTQSPTHLIKTRGQQVTLRCSSQSGHNTVSWYQQALGQGPQFIFQYYREEENGRGNFPPRFSGLQFPNYSSELNVNALELDDSALYLCASSLGKRTSNTEAFFGQGTRLTVV.

The count of this clone is one. The chain combines TRBV6-1 with TRBJ1-2; D perhaps matches TRBD1 (5 bases). Germline loops: CDR1 MNHNS, CDR2 SASEGT. V was trimmed by 2 bases and J by 7 bases, leaving 11 bases between them. This CDR3 has 13 amino acids. The CDR3 nucleotides read TGTGCCAGCAGTGAAACCCTAGGGGTTGGCTACACCTTC. Encoded protein: CASSETLGVGYTF.

V usage is TRBV29-1 and J usage is TRBJ2-3, with 9 bases aligning to TRBD2. Germline V gene data show CDR1 as SQVTM and CDR2 as ANQGSEA. V was pared by 4 bases and J by 2 bases, with 1 base of the junction left unmatched. The length of the CDR3 is 13 residues. This CDR3 is CSVGGGATDTQYF. CDR3 nucleotide sequence: TGCAGCGTTGGCGGGGGGGCCACAGATACGCAGTATTTT.

The chain combines TRBV5-1 with TRBJ2-7, with D maybe TRBD1 (5 bases). Germline CDR1 reads SGHRS; CDR2 reads YFSETQ. V dropped 2 bases and J dropped 5 bases, with 11 bases sitting between them. The CDR3 has 13 amino acids. CDR3 loop: CASSLRQTDEQYF. As DNA, the CDR3 is TGCGCCAGCAGCTTAAGACAGACGGACGAGCAGTACTTC.

This sequence joins TRBV27 and TRBJ1-1, with D possibly matching TRBD1 (6 bases). Looked up from germline, CDR1 is MNHEY and CDR2 is SMNVEV (reference sequence). V lost 5 bases to trimming and J lost 0 bases, with 22 bases between them. The CDR3 extends over 18 amino acids. The CDR3 protein is CASSRDRGAGAMNTEAFF. DNA for the CDR3: TGTGCCAGCAGTCGAGACCGGGGGGCAGGGGCCATGAACACTGAAGCTTTCTTT.

To note about this clone: One junction end disagrees with the germline gene, perhaps due to a read error. The chain employs TRBV7-2 and TRBJ1-1, with D perhaps matching TRBD1 (6 bases). Germline V gives CDR1 SGHTA, CDR2 FQGNSA. The CDR3 totals 10 residues. The CDR3 reads CASSPRDNSF. The CDR3 DNA follows: TGTGCCAGCAGCCCCCGGGACAACAGTTTT.

The chain recombines TRBV5-6 with TRBJ1-5; 9 positions agree with TRBD1. Trimming cost V 4 bases and J 2 bases; bases outside gene matches: 16. Per the germline V gene, CDR1 is SGHDT and CDR2 is YYEEEE. The CDR3 is 19 amino acids. The CDR3 DNA sequence: TGTGCCAGCAGCCCTCCCCCCTACCGACAGGGGGGGGGCAATCAGCCCCAGCATTTT. Encoded protein: CASSPPPYRQGGGNQPQHF. Based on the CDR3 plus reference TRBV5-6 and TRBJ1-5, the full variable domain is DAGVTQSPTHLIKTRGQQVTLRCSPKSGHDTVSWYQQALGQGPQFIFQYYEEEERQRGNFPDRFSGHQFPNYSSELNVNALLLGDSALYLCASSPPPYRQGGGNQPQHFGDGTRLSIL.

A few counts support this clone. The gene calls are TRBV20-1 and TRBJ1-1; unclear D gene. Trimming shortened V by 7 bases and J by 4 bases, and 10 bases separated the two germline ends. CDR1 is DFQATT and CDR2 is SNEGSKA in the germline V gene (reference sequence). The CDR3 consists of 11 residues. CDR3: CSVTRVTEAFF. Here the CDR3 DNA reads TGCAGTGTAACAAGGGTCACTGAAGCTTTCTTT.

The rearrangement joins TRBV7-2 to TRBJ1-2, with D maybe TRBD1 (5 bases). Looked up from germline, CDR1 is SGHTA and CDR2 is FQGNSA. This CDR3 has 15 residues. Trimming left V 5 bases short and J 4 bases short, with 17 bases between. CDR3 nucleotide sequence: TGTGCCAGCAGCCCCGGCGGGGGACTACCCTATGGCTACACCTTC. This sequence encodes CASSPGGGLPYGYTF.

J is TRBJ1-2 and V is TRBV7-2; D is possibly TRBD1 (6 bases). Trimming cost V 1 base and J 0 bases, with 15 bases left between them. The CDR3 contains 17 residues. The V gene's germline CDR1 is SGHTA and CDR2 FQGNSA. The CDR3, as DNA: TGTGCCAGCAGCTTAGAAGGATGGGGGGCCTCTAACTATGGCTACACCTTC. This sequence encodes CASSLEGWGASNYGYTF. The variable domain in full, with the rest retrieved from reference TRBV7-2 and TRBJ1-2, is GAGVSQSPSNKVTEKGKDVELRCDPISGHTALYWYRQSLGQGLEFLIYFQGNSAPDKSGLPSDRFSAERTGGSVSTLTIQRTQQEDSAVYLCASSLEGWGASNYGYTFGSGTRLTVV.

The chain links TRBV5-1 to TRBJ2-3; D gene unclear. Between the trimmed V and J ends, which lost 0 bases and 3 bases, there was a span of 8 bases. Germline V lookup: CDR1 SGHRS, CDR2 YFSETQ. The CDR3 extends over 14 amino acids. The CDR3 DNA sequence: TGCGCCAGCAGCTTGGCCTCGGAGACAGATACGCAGTATTTT. Amino acid sequence: CASSLASETDTQYF.

V is TRBV5-1 and J is TRBJ1-5; no definite D call. The germline gives CDR1 SGHRS, CDR2 YFSETQ. The CDR3 length is 13 residues. V lost 3 bases, J lost 4 bases, and 8 bases lay in between. Written as DNA, the CDR3 is TGCGCCAGCAGCTCGGGCCCAAATCAGCCCCAGCATTTT. Protein: CASSSGPNQPQHF. The full variable domain, with the rest looked up from reference TRBV5-1 and TRBJ1-5, is KAGVTQTPRYLIKTRGQQVTLSCSPISGHRSVSWYQQTPGQGLQFLFEYFSETQRNKGNFPGRFSGRQFSNSRSEMNVSTLELGDSALYLCASSSGPNQPQHFGDGTRLSIL.

This clone appeared once. The rearrangement uses TRBV6-5 and TRBJ1-2; 9 positions agree with TRBD1. CDR1 and CDR2 (germline): MNHEY, SVGAGI. V was pared by 9 bases and J by 8 bases, with 16 bases of the junction left unmatched. The CDR3 extends over 15 amino acids. The CDR3 coding sequence is TGTGCCAGTTCGACAGGGGGTGCCGCGGGAGTCGGCTACACCTTC. It is translated as CASSTGGAAGVGYTF.

A single count supports this clone. The V and J genes are TRBV2 and TRBJ1-6, with 10 bases matching TRBD1. The V and J ends lost 7 bases and 0 bases, in that order; junction bases with no gene match: 12. CDR1 is SNHLY and CDR2 is FYNNEI in the germline V gene. This CDR3 is built from 19 residues. The CDR3 region is CASKKSGGQGSSYNSPLHF. The CDR3 DNA is TGTGCCAGCAAAAAGAGTGGGGGACAGGGGAGCTCCTATAATTCACCCCTCCACTTT.

The rearrangement uses TRBV9 and TRBJ2-7; D tentatively reads TRBD1 or TRBD2 (6 bases each). This CDR3 comprises 15 residues. Germline V gene lookup returns CDR1 SGDLS and CDR2 YYNGEE. Trimming cost V 0 bases and J 5 bases, with 15 bases left between them. The CDR3 coding sequence is TGTGCCAGCAGCGTAGCTACCGGGGGCAGGGACGAGCAGTACTTC. Translation: CASSVATGGRDEQYF.

The rearrangement uses TRBV19 and TRBJ1-1, with unresolved D. This CDR3 is 13 amino acids long. V was trimmed by 7 bases and J by 0 bases, leaving 9 bases between them. Germline values: CDR1 LNHDA, CDR2 SQIVND (reference sequence). The CDR3 DNA reads as TGTGCCAGTAACACAGTCATGAACACTGAAGCTTTCTTT. This translates into CASNTVMNTEAFF.

The chain recombines TRBV27 with TRBJ2-1; D might be TRBD1 or TRBD2, each matching 5 bases. The germline CDR1 and CDR2 sequences are MNHEY and SMNVEV (reference sequence). V was pared by 2 bases and J by 5 bases, with 13 bases between. CDR3 size: 15 residues. The CDR3 spells CASSLTGTGNNEQFF. The CDR3 DNA is TGTGCCAGCAGTTTAACCGGGACGGGCAACAATGAGCAGTTCTTC.

J is TRBJ1-2 and V is TRBV28; D is ambiguous. V shed 4 bases and J shed 0 bases, with 18 bases lying between them. Germline lookup yields CDR1 MDHEN and CDR2 SYDVKM. CDR3 size: 17 residues. DNA of the CDR3: TGTGCCAGCAGTTCCGCTGGGGTTGACGGAACTAACTATGGCTACACCTTC. This sequence encodes CASSSAGVDGTNYGYTF.